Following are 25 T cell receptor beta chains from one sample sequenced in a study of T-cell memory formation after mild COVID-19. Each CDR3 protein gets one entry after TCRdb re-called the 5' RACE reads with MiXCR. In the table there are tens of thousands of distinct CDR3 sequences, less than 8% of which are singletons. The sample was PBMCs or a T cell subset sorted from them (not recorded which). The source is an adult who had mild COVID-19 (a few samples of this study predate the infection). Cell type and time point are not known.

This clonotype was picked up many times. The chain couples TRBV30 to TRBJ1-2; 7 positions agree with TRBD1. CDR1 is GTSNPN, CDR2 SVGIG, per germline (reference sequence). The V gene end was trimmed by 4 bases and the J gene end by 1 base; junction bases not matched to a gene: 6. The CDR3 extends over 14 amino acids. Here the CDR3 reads CAWTRTGLNYGYTF. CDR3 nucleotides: TGTGCCTGGACCCGGACAGGTCTTAACTATGGCTACACCTTC.

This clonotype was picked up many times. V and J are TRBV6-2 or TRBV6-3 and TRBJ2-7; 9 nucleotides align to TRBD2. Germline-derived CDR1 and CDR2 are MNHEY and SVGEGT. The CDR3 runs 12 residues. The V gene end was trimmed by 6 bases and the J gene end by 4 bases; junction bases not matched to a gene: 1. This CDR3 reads CASRTSGYEQYF. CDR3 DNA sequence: TGTGCCAGCAGGACTAGCGGTTACGAGCAGTACTTC.

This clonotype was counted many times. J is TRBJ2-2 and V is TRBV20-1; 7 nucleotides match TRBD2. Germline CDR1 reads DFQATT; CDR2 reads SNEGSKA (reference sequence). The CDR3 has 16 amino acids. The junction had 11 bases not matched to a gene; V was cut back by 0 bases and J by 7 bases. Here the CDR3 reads CSARDRTAGASGELFF. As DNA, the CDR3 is TGCAGTGCTAGAGATCGGACGGCGGGAGCAAGCGGGGAGCTGTTTTTT.

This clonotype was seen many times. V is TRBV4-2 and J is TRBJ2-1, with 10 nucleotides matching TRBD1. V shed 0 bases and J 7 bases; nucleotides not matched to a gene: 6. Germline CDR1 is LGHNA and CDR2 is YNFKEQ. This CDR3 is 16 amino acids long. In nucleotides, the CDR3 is TGTGCCAGCAGCCAAGATCCGGGACAGGGGTTAAATGAGCAGTTCTTC. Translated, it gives CASSQDPGQGLNEQFF.

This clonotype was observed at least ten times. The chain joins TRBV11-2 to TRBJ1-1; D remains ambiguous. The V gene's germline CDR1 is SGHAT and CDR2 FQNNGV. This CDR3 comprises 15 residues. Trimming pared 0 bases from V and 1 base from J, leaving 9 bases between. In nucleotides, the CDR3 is TGTGCCAGCAGCTTAGAACCAGCTACGAACACTGAAGCTTTCTTT. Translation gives CASSLEPATNTEAFF.

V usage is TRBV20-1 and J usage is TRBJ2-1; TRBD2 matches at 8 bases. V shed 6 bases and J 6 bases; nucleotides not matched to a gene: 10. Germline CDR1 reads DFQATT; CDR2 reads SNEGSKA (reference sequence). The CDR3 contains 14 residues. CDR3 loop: CSARRGGVGNEQFF. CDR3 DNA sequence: TGCAGTGCCAGACGGGGGGGGGTCGGCAATGAGCAGTTCTTC.

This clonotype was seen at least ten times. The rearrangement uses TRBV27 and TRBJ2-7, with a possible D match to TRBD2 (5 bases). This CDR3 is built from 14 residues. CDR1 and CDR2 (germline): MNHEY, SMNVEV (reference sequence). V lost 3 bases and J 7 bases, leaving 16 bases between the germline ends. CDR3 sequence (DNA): TGTGCCAGCAGTTTGAATGTACGCGGAGGTGAGCAGTACTTC. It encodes CASSLNVRGGEQYF.

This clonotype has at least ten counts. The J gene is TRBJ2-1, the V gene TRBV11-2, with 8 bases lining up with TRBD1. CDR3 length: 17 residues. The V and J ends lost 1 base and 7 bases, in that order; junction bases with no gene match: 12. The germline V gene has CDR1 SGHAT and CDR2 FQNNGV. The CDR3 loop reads CASSLGSVWTGQNEQFF. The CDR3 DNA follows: TGTGCCAGCAGCTTAGGAAGTGTCTGGACAGGGCAGAATGAGCAGTTCTTC.

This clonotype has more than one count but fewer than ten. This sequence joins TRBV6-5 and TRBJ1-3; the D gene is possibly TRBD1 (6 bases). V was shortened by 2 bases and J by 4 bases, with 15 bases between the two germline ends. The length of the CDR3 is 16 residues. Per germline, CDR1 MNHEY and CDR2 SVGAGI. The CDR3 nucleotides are TGTGCCAGCAGTTACGGGTTTACAGGGACAGGAAACACCATATATTTT. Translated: CASSYGFTGTGNTIYF.

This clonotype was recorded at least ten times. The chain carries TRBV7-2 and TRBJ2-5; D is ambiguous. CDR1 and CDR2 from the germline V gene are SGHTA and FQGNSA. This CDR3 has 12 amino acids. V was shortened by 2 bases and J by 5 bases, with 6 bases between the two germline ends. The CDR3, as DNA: TGTGCCAGCAGCTTACTCGCCGAGACCCAGTACTTC. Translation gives CASSLLAETQYF.

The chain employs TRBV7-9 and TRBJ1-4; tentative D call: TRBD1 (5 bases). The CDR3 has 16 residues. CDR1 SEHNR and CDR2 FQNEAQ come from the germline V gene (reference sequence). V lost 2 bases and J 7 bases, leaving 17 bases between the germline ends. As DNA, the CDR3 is TGTGCCAGCAGCTTAACTCAGGGCCCTAGGGGTGAAAAACTGTTTTTT. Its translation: CASSLTQGPRGEKLFF.

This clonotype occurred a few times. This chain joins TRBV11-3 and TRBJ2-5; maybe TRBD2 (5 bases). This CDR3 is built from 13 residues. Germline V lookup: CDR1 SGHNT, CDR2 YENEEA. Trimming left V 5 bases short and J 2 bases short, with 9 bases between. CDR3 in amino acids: CASSIGLQETQYF. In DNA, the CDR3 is TGTGCCAGCAGCATCGGACTTCAAGAGACCCAGTACTTC.

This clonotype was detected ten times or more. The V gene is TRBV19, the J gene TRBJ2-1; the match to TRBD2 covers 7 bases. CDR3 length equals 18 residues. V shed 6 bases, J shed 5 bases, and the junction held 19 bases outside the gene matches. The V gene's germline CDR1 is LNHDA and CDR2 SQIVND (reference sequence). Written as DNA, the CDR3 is TGTGCCAGTAGCCTCCCCACTTGGCGGGAGCGCCGGGACAATGAGCAGTTCTTC. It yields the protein CASSLPTWRERRDNEQFF.

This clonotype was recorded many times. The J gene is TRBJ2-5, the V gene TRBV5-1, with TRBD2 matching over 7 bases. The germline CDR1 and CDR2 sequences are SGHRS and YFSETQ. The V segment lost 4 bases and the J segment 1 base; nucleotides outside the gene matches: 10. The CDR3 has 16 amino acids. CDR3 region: CASSLRGLGAQETQYF. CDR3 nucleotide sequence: TGCGCCAGCAGCCTGAGAGGACTAGGGGCCCAAGAGACCCAGTACTTC.

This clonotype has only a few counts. CDR3 amino acids: CASSPGLFTEAFF. The CDR3 DNA reads TGTGCCAGCAGCCCCGGGCTCTTCACTGAAGCTTTCTTT. The chain has TRBV12-3 or TRBV12-4 and TRBJ1-1; D unclear. Between the trimmed V and J ends, which lost 6 bases and 4 bases, there was a span of 12 bases. CDR3 length: 13 residues.

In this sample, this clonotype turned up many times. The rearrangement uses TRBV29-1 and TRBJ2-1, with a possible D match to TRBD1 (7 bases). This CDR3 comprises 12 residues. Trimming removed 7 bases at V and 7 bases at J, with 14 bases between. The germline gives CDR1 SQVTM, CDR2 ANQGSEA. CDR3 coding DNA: TGCAGCGGGAGGGGGCAGGGGAATGAGCAGTTCTTC. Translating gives CSGRGQGNEQFF.

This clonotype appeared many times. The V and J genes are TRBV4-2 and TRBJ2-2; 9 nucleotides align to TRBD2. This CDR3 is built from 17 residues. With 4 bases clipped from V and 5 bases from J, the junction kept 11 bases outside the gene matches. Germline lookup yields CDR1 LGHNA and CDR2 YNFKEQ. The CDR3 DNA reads TGTGCCAGCAGCCGATCGTTTAGCGGGAGTCAGACCGGGGAGCTGTTTTTT. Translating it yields CASSRSFSGSQTGELFF.

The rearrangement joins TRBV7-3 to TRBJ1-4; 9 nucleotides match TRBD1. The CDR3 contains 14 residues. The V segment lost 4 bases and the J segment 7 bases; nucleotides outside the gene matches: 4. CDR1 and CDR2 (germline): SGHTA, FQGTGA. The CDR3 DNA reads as TGTGCCAGCAGCTCCCCGGGACAGGGTGAAAAACTGTTTTTT. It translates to CASSSPGQGEKLFF.

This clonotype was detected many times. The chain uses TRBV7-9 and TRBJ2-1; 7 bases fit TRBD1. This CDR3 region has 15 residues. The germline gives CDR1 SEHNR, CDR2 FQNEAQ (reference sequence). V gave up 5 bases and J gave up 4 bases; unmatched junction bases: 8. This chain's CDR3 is CASSRTGVVYNEQFF. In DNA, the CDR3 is TGTGCCAGCAGCCGAACAGGGGTCGTTTACAATGAGCAGTTCTTC.

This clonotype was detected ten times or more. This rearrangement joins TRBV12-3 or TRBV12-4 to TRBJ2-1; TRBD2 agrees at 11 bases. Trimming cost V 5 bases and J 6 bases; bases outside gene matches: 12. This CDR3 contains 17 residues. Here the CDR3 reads CASSPLLLAGELNEQFF. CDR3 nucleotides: TGTGCCAGCAGTCCCCTCCTACTAGCGGGGGAACTCAATGAGCAGTTCTTC.

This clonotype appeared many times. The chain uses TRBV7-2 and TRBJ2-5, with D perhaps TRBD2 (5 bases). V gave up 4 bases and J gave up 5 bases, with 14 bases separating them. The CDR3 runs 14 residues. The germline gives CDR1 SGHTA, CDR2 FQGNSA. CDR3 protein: CASSYMGSGETQYF. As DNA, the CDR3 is TGTGCCAGCAGCTACATGGGGAGTGGCGAGACCCAGTACTTC.

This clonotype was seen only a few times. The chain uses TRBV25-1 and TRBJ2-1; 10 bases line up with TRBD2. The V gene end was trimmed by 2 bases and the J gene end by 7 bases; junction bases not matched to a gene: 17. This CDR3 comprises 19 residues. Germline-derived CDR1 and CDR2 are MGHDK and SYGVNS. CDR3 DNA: TGTGCCAGCAGTGAACGATTTAGCGGGAGGCCCCTATTAGTAAATGAGCAGTTCTTC. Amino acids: CASSERFSGRPLLVNEQFF.

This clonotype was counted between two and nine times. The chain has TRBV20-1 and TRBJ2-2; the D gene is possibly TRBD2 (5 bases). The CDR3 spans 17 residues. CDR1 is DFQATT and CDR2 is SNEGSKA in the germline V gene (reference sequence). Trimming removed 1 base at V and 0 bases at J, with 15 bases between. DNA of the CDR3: TGCAGTGCTAGAGGCGTTGGACTCCGCGCGAACACCGGGGAGCTGTTTTTT. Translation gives CSARGVGLRANTGELFF.

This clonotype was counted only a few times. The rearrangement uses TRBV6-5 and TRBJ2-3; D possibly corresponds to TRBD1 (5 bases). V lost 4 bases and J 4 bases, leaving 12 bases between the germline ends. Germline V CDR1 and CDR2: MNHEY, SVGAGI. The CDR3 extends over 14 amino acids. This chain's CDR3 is CASSSGHGSDTQYF. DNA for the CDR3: TGTGCCAGCAGTTCCGGACACGGTTCAGATACGCAGTATTTT.

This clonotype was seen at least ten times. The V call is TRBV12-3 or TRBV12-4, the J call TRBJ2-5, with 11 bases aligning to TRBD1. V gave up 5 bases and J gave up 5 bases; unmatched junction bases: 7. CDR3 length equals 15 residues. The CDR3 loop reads CASSVGTGGSETQYF. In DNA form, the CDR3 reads TGTGCCAGCAGTGTCGGGACAGGGGGGTCGGAGACCCAGTACTTC.